This TCR beta chain was retrieved from a study of T cell responses to AZD1222 COVID-19 vaccine. Broader study findings: In the spike-specific TCR repertoire, nearly half reportedly target unmutated variant regions. CD4 TCRs linked to vaccination spanned spike, dominating at 160-218 and 743-854. A rise in Spike-specific TCR breadth and depth followed two AZD1222 doses.

Only in-frame clones appear in the TCRdb table, and some are missing; sequencing was by immunoSEQ multiplex PCR. The table has about 94,000 clones, roughly 90% seen once. On this clone: Its antigen remains unknown.

The CDR3 totals 15 residues. Germline loops: CDR1 SGHRS, CDR2 YFSETQ. The V end lost 3 bases, the J end lost 4 bases, and 16 bases lay between the germline ends. The sample was peripheral blood, taken 28 days after the second AZD1222 dose. This sequence joins TRBV5-1 and TRBJ2-5, with D maybe TRBD2 (5 bases). The TCR originated in an adult who received the AZD1222 COVID-19 vaccine. The CDR3 nucleotides read TGCGCCAGCAGCTCCCCGGCGGGCGGTATAGAGACCCAGTACTTC. Encoded protein: CASSSPAGGIETQYF.